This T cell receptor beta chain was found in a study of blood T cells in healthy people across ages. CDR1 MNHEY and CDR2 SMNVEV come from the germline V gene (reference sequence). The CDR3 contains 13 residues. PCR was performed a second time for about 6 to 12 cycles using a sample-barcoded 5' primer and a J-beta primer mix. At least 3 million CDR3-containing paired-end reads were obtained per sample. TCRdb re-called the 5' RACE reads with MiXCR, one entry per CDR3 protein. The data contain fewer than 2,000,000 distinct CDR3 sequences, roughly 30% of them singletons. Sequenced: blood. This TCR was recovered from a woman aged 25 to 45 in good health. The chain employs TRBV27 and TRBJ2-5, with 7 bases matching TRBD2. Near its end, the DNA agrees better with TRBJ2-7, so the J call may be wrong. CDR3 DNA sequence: TGTGCCAGCAGTGCTAGCGGTAGTAACGAGCAGTACTTC. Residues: CASSASGSNEQYF.